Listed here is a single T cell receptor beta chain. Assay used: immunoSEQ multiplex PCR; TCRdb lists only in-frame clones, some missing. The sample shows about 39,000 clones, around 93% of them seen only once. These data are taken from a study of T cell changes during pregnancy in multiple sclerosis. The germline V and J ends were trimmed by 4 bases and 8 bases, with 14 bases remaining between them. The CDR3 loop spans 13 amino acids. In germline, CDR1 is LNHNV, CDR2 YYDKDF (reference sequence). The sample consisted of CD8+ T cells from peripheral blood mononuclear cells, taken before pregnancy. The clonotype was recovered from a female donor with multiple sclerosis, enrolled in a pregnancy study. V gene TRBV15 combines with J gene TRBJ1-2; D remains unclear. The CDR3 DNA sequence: TGTGCCACCAGCAAAGTGGACTCGGGGGGCTACACCTTC. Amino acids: CATSKVDSGGYTF.